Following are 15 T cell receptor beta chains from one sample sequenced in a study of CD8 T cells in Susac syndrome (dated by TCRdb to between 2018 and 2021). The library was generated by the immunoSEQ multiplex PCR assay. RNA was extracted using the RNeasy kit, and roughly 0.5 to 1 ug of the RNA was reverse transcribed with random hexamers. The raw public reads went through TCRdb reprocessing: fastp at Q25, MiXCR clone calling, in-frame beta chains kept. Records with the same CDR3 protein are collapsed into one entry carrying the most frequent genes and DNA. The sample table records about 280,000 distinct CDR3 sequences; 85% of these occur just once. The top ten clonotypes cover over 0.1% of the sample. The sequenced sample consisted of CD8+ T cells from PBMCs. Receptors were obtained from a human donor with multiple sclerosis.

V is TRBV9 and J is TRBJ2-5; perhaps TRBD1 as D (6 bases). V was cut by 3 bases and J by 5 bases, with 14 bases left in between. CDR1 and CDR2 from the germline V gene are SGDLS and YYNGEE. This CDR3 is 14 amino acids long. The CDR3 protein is CASSGYREQETQYF. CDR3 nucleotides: TGTGCCAGCAGCGGCTACAGGGAACAGGAGACCCAGTACTTC.

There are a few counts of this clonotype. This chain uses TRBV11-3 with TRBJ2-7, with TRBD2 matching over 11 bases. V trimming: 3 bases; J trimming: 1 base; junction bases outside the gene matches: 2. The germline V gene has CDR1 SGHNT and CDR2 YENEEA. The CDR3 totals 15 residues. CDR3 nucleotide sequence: TGTGCCAGCAGCTTCGCTAGCGGGAGGTCCTACGAGCAGTACTTC. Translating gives CASSFASGRSYEQYF.

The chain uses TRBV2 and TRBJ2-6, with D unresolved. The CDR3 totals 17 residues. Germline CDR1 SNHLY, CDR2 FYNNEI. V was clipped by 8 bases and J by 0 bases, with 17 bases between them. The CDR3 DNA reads TGTGCCAGCCTTGGGATCAGAGATGTCTCTGGGGCCAACGTCCTGACTTTC. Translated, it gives CASLGIRDVSGANVLTF. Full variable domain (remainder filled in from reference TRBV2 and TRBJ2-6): EPEVTQTPSHQVTQMGQEVILRCVPISNHLYFYWYRQILGQKVEFLVSFYNNEISEKSEIFDDQFSVERPDGSNFTLKIRSTKLEDSAMYFCASLGIRDVSGANVLTFGAGSRLTVL.

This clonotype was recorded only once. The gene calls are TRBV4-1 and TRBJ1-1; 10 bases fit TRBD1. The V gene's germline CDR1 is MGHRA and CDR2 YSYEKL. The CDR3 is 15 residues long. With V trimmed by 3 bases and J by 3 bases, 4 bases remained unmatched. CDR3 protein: CASSHPDRGDTEAFF. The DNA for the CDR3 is TGCGCCAGCAGCCACCCGGACAGGGGGGACACTGAAGCTTTCTTT.

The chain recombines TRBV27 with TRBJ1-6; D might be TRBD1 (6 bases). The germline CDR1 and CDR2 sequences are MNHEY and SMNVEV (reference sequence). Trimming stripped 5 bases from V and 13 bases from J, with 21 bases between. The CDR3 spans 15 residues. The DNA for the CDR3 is TGTGCCAGCAGTAGCCTCAGGGGATCTGGTTCTCCCCTCCACTTT. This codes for CASSSLRGSGSPLHF.

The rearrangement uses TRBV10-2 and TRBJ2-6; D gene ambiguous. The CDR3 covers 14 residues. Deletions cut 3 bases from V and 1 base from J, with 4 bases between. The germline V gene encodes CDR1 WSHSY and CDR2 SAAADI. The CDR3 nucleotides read TGCGCCAGCAGTGACGGGTCTGGGGCCAACGTCCTGACTTTC. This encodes CASSDGSGANVLTF.

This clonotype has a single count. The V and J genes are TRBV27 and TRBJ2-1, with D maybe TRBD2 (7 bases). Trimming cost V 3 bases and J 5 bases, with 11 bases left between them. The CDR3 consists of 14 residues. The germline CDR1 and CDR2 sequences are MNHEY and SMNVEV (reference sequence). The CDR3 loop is CASSFIGGDNEQFF. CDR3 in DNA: TGTGCCAGCAGTTTTATAGGGGGGGACAATGAGCAGTTCTTC.

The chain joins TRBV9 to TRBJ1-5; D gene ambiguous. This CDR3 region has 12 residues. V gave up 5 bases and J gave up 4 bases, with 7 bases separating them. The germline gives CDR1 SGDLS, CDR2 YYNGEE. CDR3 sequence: CASSVGNQPQHF. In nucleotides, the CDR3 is TGTGCCAGCAGTGTCGGAAATCAGCCCCAGCATTTT.

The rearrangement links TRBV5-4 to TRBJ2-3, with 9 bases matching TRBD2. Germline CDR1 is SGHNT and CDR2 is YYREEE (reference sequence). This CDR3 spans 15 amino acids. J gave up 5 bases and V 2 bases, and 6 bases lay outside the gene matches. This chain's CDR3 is CASSFRLADKDTQYF. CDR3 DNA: TGTGCCAGCAGCTTCCGACTAGCGGATAAAGATACGCAGTATTTT.

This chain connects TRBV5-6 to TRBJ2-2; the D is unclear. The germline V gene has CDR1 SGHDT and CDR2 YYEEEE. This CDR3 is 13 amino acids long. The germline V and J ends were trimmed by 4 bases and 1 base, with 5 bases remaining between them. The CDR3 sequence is CASSGENTGELFF. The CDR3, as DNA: TGTGCCAGCAGCGGGGAGAACACCGGGGAGCTGTTTTTT. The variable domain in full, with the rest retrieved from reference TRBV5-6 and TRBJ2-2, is DAGVTQSPTHLIKTRGQQVTLRCSPKSGHDTVSWYQQALGQGPQFIFQYYEEEERQRGNFPDRFSGHQFPNYSSELNVNALLLGDSALYLCASSGENTGELFFGEGSRLTVL.

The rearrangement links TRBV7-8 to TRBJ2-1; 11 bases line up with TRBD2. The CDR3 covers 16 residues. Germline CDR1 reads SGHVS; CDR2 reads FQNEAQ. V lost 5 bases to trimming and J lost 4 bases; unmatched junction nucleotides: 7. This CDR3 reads CASSLTPSGGYNEQFF. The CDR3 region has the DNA TGTGCCAGCAGCCTCACACCTAGCGGGGGGTACAATGAGCAGTTCTTC.

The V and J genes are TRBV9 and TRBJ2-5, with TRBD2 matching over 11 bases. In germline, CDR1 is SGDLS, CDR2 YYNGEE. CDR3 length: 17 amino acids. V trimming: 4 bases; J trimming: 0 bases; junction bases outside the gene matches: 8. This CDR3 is CASSPSPSGRYQETQYF. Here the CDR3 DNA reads TGTGCCAGCAGCCCCAGTCCTAGCGGGAGGTACCAAGAGACCCAGTACTTC. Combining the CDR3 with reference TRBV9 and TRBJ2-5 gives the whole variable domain DSGVTQTPKHLITATGQRVTLRCSPRSGDLSVYWYQQSLDQGLQFLIQYYNGEERAKGNILERFSAQQFPDLHSELNLSSLELGDSALYFCASSPSPSGRYQETQYFGPGTRLLVL.

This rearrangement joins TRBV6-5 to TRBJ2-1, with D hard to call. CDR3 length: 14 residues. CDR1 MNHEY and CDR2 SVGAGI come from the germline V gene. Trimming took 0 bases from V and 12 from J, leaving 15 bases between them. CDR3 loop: CASSYSSGPHWQFF. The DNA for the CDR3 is TGTGCCAGCAGTTACTCGAGTGGGCCCCATTGGCAGTTCTTC.

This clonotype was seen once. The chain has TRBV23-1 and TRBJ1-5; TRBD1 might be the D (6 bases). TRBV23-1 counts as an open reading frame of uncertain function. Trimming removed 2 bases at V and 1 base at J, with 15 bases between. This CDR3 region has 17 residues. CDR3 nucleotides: TGCGCCAGCAGTCAAAACAGGGAAGGTTTGAGCAATCAGCCCCAGCATTTT. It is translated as CASSQNREGLSNQPQHF.

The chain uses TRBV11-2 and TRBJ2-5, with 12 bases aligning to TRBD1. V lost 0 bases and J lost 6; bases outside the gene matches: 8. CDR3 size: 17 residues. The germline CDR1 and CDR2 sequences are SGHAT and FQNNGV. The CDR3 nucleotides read TGTGCCAGCAGCTTAGAGGTCTGGGACAGGGGGCGGAAGACCCAGTACTTC. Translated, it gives CASSLEVWDRGRKTQYF.